A single sample gave rise to the 21 T cell receptor beta chains below, sequenced in a study of T cell clonotyping in hematopoietic cell transplantation. Sequencing was performed with immunoSEQ multiplex PCR; in TCRdb, only in-frame clones are kept and a portion is missing. The sample includes 69,000 or so clones, over 90% of them seen just once. Sequencing input: peripheral blood mononuclear cells. The receptors stem from a man in his fifties or sixties in good health. Some clones in this sample may be carry-over from other donors' samples.

The chain couples TRBV5-6 to TRBJ2-5; 8 bases map to TRBD2. The CDR3 has 16 amino acids. From germline, CDR1 is SGHDT and CDR2 YYEEEE. J gave up 1 base and V 3 bases, and 8 bases lay outside the gene matches. As DNA, the CDR3 is TGTGCCAGCAGCTCCGGACCTACTAGCGGCCAAGAGACCCAGTACTTC. Its protein product is CASSSGPTSGQETQYF.

This chain connects TRBV7-9 to TRBJ1-3; 7 nucleotides match TRBD1. The CDR3 consists of 13 residues. V lost 7 bases to trimming and J lost 4 bases; unmatched junction nucleotides: 4. Per germline, CDR1 SEHNR and CDR2 FQNEAQ (reference sequence). The CDR3 nucleotides read TGTGCCAGCACCCTGGGACAGGGAAACACCATATATTTT. Residues: CASTLGQGNTIYF.

V is TRBV11-2 and J is TRBJ2-2; D possibly corresponds to TRBD1 (6 bases). This CDR3 has 16 amino acids. V was shortened by 5 bases and J by 1 base, with 14 bases between the two germline ends. Germline V CDR1 and CDR2: SGHAT, FQNNGV. This CDR3 reads CASSKFTGMNTGELFF. CDR3 in DNA: TGTGCCAGCAGCAAATTTACAGGGATGAACACCGGGGAGCTGTTTTTT.

The chain employs TRBV23-1 and TRBJ2-3; TRBD2 agrees at 7 bases. TRBV23-1 is sorted into the ORF group, with uncertain function. V shed 5 bases, J shed 1 base, and the junction held 3 bases outside the gene matches. This CDR3 spans 14 amino acids. CDR3 protein: CASSCGGGTDTQYF. The CDR3, as DNA: TGCGCCAGCAGTTGTGGGGGGGGCACAGATACGCAGTATTTT.

This chain uses TRBV29-1 with TRBJ1-1; D is ambiguous. CDR1 SQVTM and CDR2 ANQGSEA come from the germline V gene. V was shortened by 7 bases and J by 1 base, with 10 bases between the two germline ends. The CDR3 is made up of 12 amino acids. The CDR3, as DNA: TGCAGCGCCGGGGAGGGGAACACTGAAGCTTTCTTT. This codes for CSAGEGNTEAFF.

The V and J genes are TRBV19 and TRBJ2-1; TRBD1 agrees at 10 bases. J gave up 5 bases and V 8 bases, and 9 bases lay outside the gene matches. The CDR3 is 15 amino acids. Germline values: CDR1 LNHDA, CDR2 SQIVND (reference sequence). This CDR3 is CASENLGTGDNEQFF. CDR3 coding DNA: TGTGCCAGTGAGAACCTCGGGACAGGGGACAATGAGCAGTTCTTC.

The genes are TRBV7-2 and TRBJ1-1; possibly TRBD1 for D (6 bases). With 5 bases removed from V and 6 bases from J, the gap between germline ends came to 10 bases. Per the germline V gene, CDR1 is SGHTA and CDR2 is FQGNSA. This CDR3 region has 12 residues. The CDR3 DNA follows: TGTGCCAGCAGCAGAACAGGGCCTGAAGCTTTCTTT. This gives the protein CASSRTGPEAFF. Together with reference TRBV7-2 and TRBJ1-1, the CDR3 gives the full variable domain: GAGVSQSPSNKVTEKGKDVELRCDPISGHTALYWYRQSLGQGLEFLIYFQGNSAPDKSGLPSDRFSAERTGGSVSTLTIQRTQQEDSAVYLCASSRTGPEAFFGQGTRLTVV.

This chain connects TRBV4-1 to TRBJ2-2; TRBD2 aligns across 7 bases. In germline, CDR1 is MGHRA, CDR2 YSYEKL. There are 17 residues in the CDR3. V was clipped by 7 bases and J by 0 bases; unmatched bases: 11. The CDR3 sequence is CASTPDPGLSNTGELFF. In DNA, the CDR3 is TGCGCCAGCACCCCAGACCCGGGACTATCGAACACCGGGGAGCTGTTTTTT.

This clone was observed a single time. The chain employs TRBV7-9 and TRBJ1-4; the D is unclear. Trimming left V 3 bases short and J 6 bases short, with 11 bases between. The germline gives CDR1 SEHNR, CDR2 FQNEAQ (reference sequence). This CDR3 contains 14 residues. Here the CDR3 DNA reads TGTGCCAGCAGCTTTCATCGAGGAGATGAAAAACTGTTTTTT. This sequence encodes CASSFHRGDEKLFF.

In its sample, this clone was seen once. This sequence joins TRBV11-1 and TRBJ2-7; TRBD2 matches 14 bases. Looked up from germline, CDR1 is SGHAT and CDR2 is FQDESV (reference sequence). V shed 5 bases and J 9 bases; nucleotides not matched to a gene: 9. This CDR3 comprises 15 residues. The CDR3 DNA is TGTGCCAGCAGCGAGGGACTAGCGGGAGCATTCGGGCAGTACTTC. Its protein is CASSEGLAGAFGQYF.

V is TRBV7-6 and J is TRBJ1-2; 7 bases map to TRBD1. CDR1 SGHVS and CDR2 FNYEAQ come from the germline V gene. The CDR3 covers 13 residues. V trimming: 5 bases; J trimming: 4 bases; junction bases outside the gene matches: 4. The CDR3, as DNA: TGTGCCAGCAGCCCGGGACAGACCTATGGCTACACCTTC. Protein product: CASSPGQTYGYTF.

V is TRBV6-1 and J is TRBJ2-2; D possibly corresponds to TRBD1 (5 bases). The V gene lost 5 bases and the J gene lost 6 bases, with 7 bases spanning the gap. The CDR3 extends over 12 amino acids. Germline V gene sequence: CDR1 MNHNS, CDR2 SASEGT. CDR3 protein: CASSSGSGELFF. The CDR3 coding sequence is TGTGCCAGCAGTTCAGGGTCCGGGGAGCTGTTTTTT.

The V call is TRBV10-3, the J call TRBJ1-3; no definite D call. Between the trimmed V and J ends, which lost 0 bases and 2 bases, there was a span of 5 bases. Germline loops: CDR1 ENHRY, CDR2 SYGVKD. This CDR3 comprises 14 residues. CDR3 in DNA: TGTGCCATCAGTGAGTCATCAGCTGGAAACACCATATATTTT. Encoded protein: CAISESSAGNTIYF.

This chain connects TRBV29-1 to TRBJ2-7; 12 positions match TRBD2. CDR1 is SQVTM and CDR2 is ANQGSEA in the germline V gene. The J segment lost 3 bases and the V segment lost 6 bases, leaving 3 bases of the junction unmatched. The CDR3 contains 13 residues. Here the CDR3 reads CSVGLAGLYEQYF. The CDR3 coding sequence is TGCAGCGTAGGACTAGCGGGACTCTACGAGCAGTACTTC.

The chain joins TRBV6-1 to TRBJ1-4, with D hard to call. This CDR3 contains 13 residues. V shed 7 bases and J shed 6 bases, with 12 bases lying between them. Germline CDR1 MNHNS, CDR2 SASEGT. CDR3 sequence: CASIGPGYEKLFF. In nucleotides, the CDR3 is TGTGCCAGCATCGGTCCCGGATATGAAAAACTGTTTTTT.

The rearrangement uses TRBV27 and TRBJ1-1, with 9 bases identical to TRBD1. The CDR3 consists of 15 residues. The V gene's germline CDR1 is MNHEY and CDR2 SMNVEV (reference sequence). V was pared by 6 bases and J by 0 bases, with 5 bases of the junction left unmatched. Written as DNA, the CDR3 is TGTGCCAGCAGCTCCGGACAGGGGATGAACACTGAAGCTTTCTTT. It codes for CASSSGQGMNTEAFF.

The chain employs TRBV11-2 and TRBJ2-3; weak D call: TRBD2 (6 bases). This CDR3 has 15 amino acids. Germline lookup yields CDR1 SGHAT and CDR2 FQNNGV. V was clipped by 3 bases and J by 2 bases, with 12 bases between them. CDR3 region: CASSFPGLDTDTQYF. CDR3 DNA sequence: TGTGCCAGCAGCTTCCCGGGACTGGACACAGATACGCAGTATTTT.

The J gene is TRBJ2-1, the V gene TRBV19; 7 bases align to TRBD2. Germline V gene sequence: CDR1 LNHDA, CDR2 SQIVND (reference sequence). The V gene end was trimmed by 6 bases and the J gene end by 7 bases; junction bases not matched to a gene: 12. The CDR3 spans 15 residues. Here the CDR3 reads CASRRVLAGVNEQFF. Here the CDR3 DNA reads TGTGCCAGTAGGCGTGTATTGGCGGGAGTTAATGAGCAGTTCTTC.

The chain joins TRBV2 to TRBJ1-2; D not resolved. Trimming cost V 6 bases and J 5 bases, with 16 bases left between them. Per the germline V gene, CDR1 is SNHLY and CDR2 is FYNNEI. CDR3 length: 14 residues. The CDR3: CASSEEPGDYGYTF. In DNA, the CDR3 is TGTGCCAGCAGCGAGGAACCAGGAGATTATGGCTACACCTTC.

V gene TRBV4-1 combines with J gene TRBJ2-3; 9 bases map to TRBD2. Germline V gene lookup returns CDR1 MGHRA and CDR2 YSYEKL. V lost 4 bases to trimming and J lost 2 bases; unmatched junction nucleotides: 1. This CDR3 spans 14 amino acids. The DNA for the CDR3 is TGCGCCAGCAGCCGGGGACTAGCCACAGATACGCAGTATTTT. Amino acid sequence: CASSRGLATDTQYF.

V gene TRBV5-4 combines with J gene TRBJ1-2; D is undetermined. V was clipped by 0 bases and J by 4 bases, with 10 bases between them. The CDR3 extends over 14 amino acids. From germline, CDR1 is SGHNT and CDR2 YYREEE (reference sequence). The CDR3: CASSLERQSYGYTF. The CDR3 region has the DNA TGTGCCAGCAGCTTGGAGAGGCAGAGCTATGGCTACACCTTC.